This TCR beta chain was captured by sequencing in a study of blood T cell repertoires in COVID-19. Source study methods: Amplification from reference gene primers served as the basis for estimated nucleated cell counts. Here immunoSEQ multiplex PCR was the method, and the copy in TCRdb shows in-frame clones only, minus some. That table gives V, J and clone size, and the DNA gave D and trimming. The repertoire includes 200,000 to 300,000 clones, 70% to 90% of them detected once, and more than 6% sits in the top ten. Germline V gene data show CDR1 as SGHNT and CDR2 as YYREEE (reference sequence). V lost 2 bases and J lost 4; bases outside the gene matches: 2. The CDR3 sequence is 13 residues long.

V gene TRBV5-4 combines with J gene TRBJ2-5; 7 bases fit TRBD2. Sample: peripheral blood. The origin of this receptor is a woman aged 60-75 years with active or convalescent COVID-19. In DNA form, the CDR3 reads TGTGCCAGCAGCTTCTGGGGGGGAGAGACCCAGTACTTC. Translating gives CASSFWGGETQYF.